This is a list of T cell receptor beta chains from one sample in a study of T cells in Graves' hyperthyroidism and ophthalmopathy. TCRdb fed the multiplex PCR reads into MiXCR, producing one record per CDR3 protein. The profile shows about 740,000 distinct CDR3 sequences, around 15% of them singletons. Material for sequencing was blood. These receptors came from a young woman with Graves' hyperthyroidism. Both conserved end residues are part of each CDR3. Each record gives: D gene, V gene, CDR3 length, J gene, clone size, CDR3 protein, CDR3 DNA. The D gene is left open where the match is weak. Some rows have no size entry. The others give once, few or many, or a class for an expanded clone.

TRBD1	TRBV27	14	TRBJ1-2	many	CASGNRGLHYGYTF	TGTGCCAGCGGAAACAGGGGACTTCACTATGGCTACACCTTC
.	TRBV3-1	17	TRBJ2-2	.	CASSHFEATRNTGELFF	TGTGCCAGCAGCCATTTCGAGGCTACCAGGAACACCGGGGAGCTGTTTTTT
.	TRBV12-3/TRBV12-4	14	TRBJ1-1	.	CASRKLGTAPEAFF	TGTGCCAGCAGAAAATTAGGGACGGCTCCTGAAGCTTTCTTT
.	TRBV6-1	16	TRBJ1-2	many	CASSVPRQLRLSGYTF	TGTGCCAGCAGTGTACCACGGCAACTACGCCTCTCGGGCTACACCTTC
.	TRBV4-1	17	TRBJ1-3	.	CASSQDRRESSGNTIYF	TGCGCCAGCAGCCAAGATAGAAGGGAGAGCTCTGGAAACACCATATATTTT
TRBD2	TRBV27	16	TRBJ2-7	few	CASSFPQRDETYEQYF	TGTGCCAGCAGTTTTCCCCAGCGGGACGAGACCTACGAGCAGTACTTC
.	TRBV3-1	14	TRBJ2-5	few	CASSQEIGGETQYF	TGTGCCAGCAGCCAAGAGATCGGGGGAGAGACCCAGTACTTC
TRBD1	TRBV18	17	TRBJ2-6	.	CASSQTGGFSGANVLTF	TGTGCCAGCTCACAGACAGGGGGGTTCTCTGGGGCCAACGTCCTGACTTTC
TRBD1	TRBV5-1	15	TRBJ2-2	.	CASSSGQGRTGELFF	TGCGCCAGCAGCTCGGGACAGGGTCGCACCGGGGAGCTGTTTTTT
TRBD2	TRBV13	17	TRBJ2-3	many	CASSLHSREGGTDTQYF	TGTGCCAGCAGCCTCCATTCGCGGGAGGGAGGGACAGATACGCAGTATTTT
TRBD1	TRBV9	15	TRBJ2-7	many	CASSLLPGQGSEQYF	TGTGCCAGCAGCCTCCTCCCGGGACAGGGAAGCGAGCAGTACTTC
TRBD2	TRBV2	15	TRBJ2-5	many	CASSVLAGLQETQYF	TGTGCCAGCAGTGTACTAGCGGGACTCCAAGAGACCCAGTACTTC
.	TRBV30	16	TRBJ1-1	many	CAWSVLPPITNTEAFF	TGTGCCTGGAGTGTACTCCCACCAATCACGAACACTGAAGCTTTCTTT
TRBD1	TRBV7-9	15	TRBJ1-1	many	CASISLTGGSLEAFF	TGTGCCAGCATCTCACTCACAGGGGGTAGTCTGGAAGCTTTCTTT
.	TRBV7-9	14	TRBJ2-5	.	CASSSMTSQETQYF	TGTGCCAGCAGCTCAATGACAAGCCAAGAGACCCAGTACTTC
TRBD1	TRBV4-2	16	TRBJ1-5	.	CASSQEGSQGNQPQHF	TGTGCCAGCAGCCAAGAGGGTTCACAGGGGAATCAGCCCCAGCATTTT
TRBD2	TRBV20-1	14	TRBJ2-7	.	CSARGLAGPYEQYF	TGCAGTGCTAGAGGACTAGCGGGCCCCTACGAGCAGTACTTC
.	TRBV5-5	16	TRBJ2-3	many	CASTPGQGQSTDTQYF	TGTGCCAGCACCCCCGGCCAAGGACAGAGCACAGATACGCAGTATTTT
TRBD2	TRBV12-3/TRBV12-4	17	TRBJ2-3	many	CASSPRASGSGTDTQYF	TGTGCCAGCAGTCCCCGGGCTAGCGGGAGTGGCACAGATACGCAGTATTTT
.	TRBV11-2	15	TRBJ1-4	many	CASSAYRADNEKLFF	TGTGCCAGCAGCGCCTACAGGGCCGATAATGAAAAACTGTTTTTT
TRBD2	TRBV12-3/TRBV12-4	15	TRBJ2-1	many	CASRRAGTRGNEQFF	TGTGCCAGCAGGCGAGCCGGGACTAGAGGTAATGAGCAGTTCTTC
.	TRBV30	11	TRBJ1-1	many	CAWILLLRGFF	TGTGCCTGGATACTCCTTCTGAGGGGTTTCTTT
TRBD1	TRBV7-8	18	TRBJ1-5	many	CASSFAVGPYRGGQPQHF	TGTGCCAGCAGCTTCGCCGTGGGTCCTTACAGGGGAGGTCAGCCCCAGCATTTT
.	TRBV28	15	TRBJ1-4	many	CASSLRGEGDEKLFF	TGTGCCAGCAGTTTACGGGGTGAAGGTGATGAAAAACTGTTTTTT
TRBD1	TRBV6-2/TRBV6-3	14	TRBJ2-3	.	CASSHGTAYRAPIF	TGTGCCAGCAGTCACGGGACAGCTTATCGGGCCCCAATTTTT
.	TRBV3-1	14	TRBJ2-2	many	CASSWDGAPGELFF	TGTGCCAGCAGCTGGGACGGGGCGCCCGGGGAGCTGTTTTTT
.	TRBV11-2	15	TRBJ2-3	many	CASSLTSLASDTQYF	TGTGCCAGCAGCTTAACCTCGCTAGCATCAGATACGCAGTATTTT
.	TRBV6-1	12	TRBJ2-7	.	CASIGAFYEQYF	TGTGCCAGCATCGGGGCTTTTTACGAGCAGTACTTC
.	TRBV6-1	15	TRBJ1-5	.	CASRRTRDSNQPQHF	TGTGCCAGCAGGAGGACACGCGATAGCAATCAGCCCCAGCATTTT
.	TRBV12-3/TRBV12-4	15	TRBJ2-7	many	CASSSGQIGSYEQYF	TGTGCCAGCAGTTCCGGACAAATTGGTTCCTACGAGCAGTACTTC
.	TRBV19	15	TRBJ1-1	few	CASSIATDSNTEAFF	TGTGCCAGTAGTATCGCGACAGATTCTAACACTGAAGCTTTCTTT
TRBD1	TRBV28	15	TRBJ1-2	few	CASSETGGGNYGYTF	TGTGCCAGCAGCGAGACAGGGGGCGGGAACTATGGCTACACCTTC
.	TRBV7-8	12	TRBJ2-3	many	CASSASVDTQYF	TGTGCCAGCAGCGCCTCCGTAGATACGCAGTATTTT
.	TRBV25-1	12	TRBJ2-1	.	CASSGVSREQFF	TGTGCCAGCAGTGGGGTTAGTAGAGAGCAGTTCTTC
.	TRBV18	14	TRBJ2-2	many	CASSPQEVPGELFF	TGTGCCAGCTCACCACAGGAAGTCCCCGGGGAGCTGTTTTTT
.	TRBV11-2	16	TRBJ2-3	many	CASSHSLGLAGGAQYF	TGTGCCAGCTCCCACTCATTAGGGCTAGCCGGCGGGGCGCAGTATTTT
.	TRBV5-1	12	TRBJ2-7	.	CASSLDFSEQYF	TGCGCCAGCAGCTTGGATTTCAGCGAGCAGTACTTC
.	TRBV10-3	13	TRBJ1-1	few	CAISEGRNTEAFF	TGTGCCATCAGTGAAGGGAGGAACACTGAAGCTTTCTTT
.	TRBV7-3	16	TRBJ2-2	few	CASSPRDARNTGELFF	TGTGCCAGCAGCCCAAGGGACGCGAGGAACACCGGGGAGCTGTTTTTT
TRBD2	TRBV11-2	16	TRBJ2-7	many	CASSFGRTSRRSEQYF	TGTGCCAGCAGCTTCGGGAGGACAAGCCGAAGGAGCGAGCAGTACTTC
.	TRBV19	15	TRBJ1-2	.	CASSISTDINYGYTF	TGTGCCAGTAGTATATCAACAGATATTAACTATGGCTACACCTTC
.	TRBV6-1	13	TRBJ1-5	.	CASSEYGRQPQHF	TGTGCCAGCAGTGAATACGGCAGACAGCCCCAGCATTTT
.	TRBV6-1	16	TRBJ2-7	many	CASSLDGQGGSYEQYF	TGTGCCAGCAGTTTGGACGGCCAGGGGGGTTCCTACGAGCAGTACTTC
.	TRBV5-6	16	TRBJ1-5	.	CASTVRGGRLNQPQHF	TGTGCCAGCACCGTACGGGGGGGGAGACTCAATCAGCCCCAGCATTTT
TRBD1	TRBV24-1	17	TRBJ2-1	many	CATSDLNYGTDYNEQFF	TGTGCCACCAGTGACCTAAATTACGGGACAGACTACAATGAGCAGTTCTTC
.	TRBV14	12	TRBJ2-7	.	CASSQIFYEQYF	TGTGCCAGCAGCCAGATATTTTACGAGCAGTACTTC
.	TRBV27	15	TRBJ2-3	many	CASSLTGLNTDTQYF	TGTGCCAGCAGTTTAACGGGACTCAACACAGATACGCAGTATTTT
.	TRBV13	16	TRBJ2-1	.	CASSFGPGGRSHEQFF	TGTGCCAGCAGCTTTGGGCCCGGTGGGAGAAGCCATGAGCAGTTCTTC
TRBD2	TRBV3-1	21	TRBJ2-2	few	CASSRGRWTSGVPRNTGELFF	TGTGCCAGCAGCCGCGGACGATGGACTAGCGGGGTTCCACGGAACACCGGGGAGCTGTTTTTT
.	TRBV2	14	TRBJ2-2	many	CASSADRVTGELFF	TGTGCCAGCAGTGCGGACAGAGTGACCGGGGAGCTGTTTTTT
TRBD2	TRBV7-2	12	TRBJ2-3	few	CASSLTSGNQYF	TGTGCCAGCAGCCTGACTAGCGGGAATCAGTATTTT
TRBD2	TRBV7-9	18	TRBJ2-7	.	CASSHTSGSLLSYYEQYF	TGTGCCAGCAGCCATACTAGCGGGAGCCTCTTATCCTACTACGAGCAGTACTTC
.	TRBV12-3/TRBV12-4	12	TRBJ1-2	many	CASSFSGLGYTF	TGTGCCAGCAGTTTTTCCGGGCTGGGCTACACCTTC
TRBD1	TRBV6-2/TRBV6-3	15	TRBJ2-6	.	CASSWTGAGANVLTF	TGTGCCAGCAGCTGGACAGGGGCTGGGGCCAACGTCCTGACTTTC